The clone carrying this T cell receptor (beta chain) was seen only a few times. Primers for the PCR totalled 60 Vbeta and 13 Jbeta. Sequenced by immunoSEQ multiplex PCR; TCRdb stores in-frame clones only, minus some. The repertoire holds roughly 120,000 clones, with just under 70% as singletons. These data belong to a study of cytomegalovirus exposure and HLA in healthy donors. In the study overall: Counted in an early data release were about 85 million unique TCRs from HLA-typed donors.

Germline lookup yields CDR1 MNHEY and CDR2 SVGAGI. V was clipped by 0 bases and J by 0 bases, with 9 bases between them. CDR3 length: 16 residues. The source is a woman in her sixties or seventies in good health and CMV-seropositive. The rearrangement uses TRBV6-5 and TRBJ1-3; D call uncertain. The sample taken for sequencing was PBMCs. The CDR3 DNA is TGTGCCAGCAGTTACTCAGGCAGAGGCTCTGGAAACACCATATATTTT. Translating it yields CASSYSGRGSGNTIYF.